A single sample is the source of the 21 T cell receptor beta chains below, sequenced in a study of cytomegalovirus exposure and HLA in healthy donors. Some clones are missing from TCRdb's copy, which holds only in-frame ones; the method was immunoSEQ multiplex PCR. The sample shows about 130,000 clones, around nine tenths of them seen only once. The sequencing sample was made of PBMCs. These receptors all stem from a man aged 25 to 40 in good health and CMV-seronegative.

This sequence joins TRBV7-9 and TRBJ1-6; D uncertain. V dropped 8 bases and J dropped 9 bases, with 11 bases sitting between them. The CDR3 runs 12 residues. Germline CDR1 and CDR2: SEHNR and FQNEAQ (reference sequence). The CDR3 reads CASRWESSPLHF. The CDR3 DNA reads as TGTGCCAGCCGTTGGGAGAGTTCACCCCTCCACTTT.

This sequence joins TRBV27 and TRBJ1-2; weak D call: TRBD1 (6 bases). V dropped 4 bases and J dropped 4 bases, with 16 bases sitting between them. CDR1 and CDR2 from the germline V gene are MNHEY and SMNVEV (reference sequence). The CDR3 length is 15 residues. CDR3 sequence reads: CASSSYDRQAYGYTF. The CDR3 coding sequence is TGTGCCAGCAGTTCCTACGATCGACAGGCCTATGGCTACACCTTC.

The CDR3 spells CASSLAGTTNTGELFF. CDR3 coding DNA: TGTGCCAGCAGCTTAGCTGGGACTACGAACACCGGGGAGCTGTTTTTT. V gene TRBV11-2 combines with J gene TRBJ2-2, with 7 bases lining up with TRBD2. V lost 1 base and J lost 0; bases outside the gene matches: 2. The germline V gene has CDR1 SGHAT and CDR2 FQNNGV. The CDR3 loop spans 16 amino acids.

The count of this clone is one. This chain uses TRBV6-5 with TRBJ1-6; possible D gene TRBD1, 5 bases. V lost 2 bases and J lost 2, with 7 bases in between. Germline values: CDR1 MNHEY, CDR2 SVGAGI. CDR3 length: 15 residues. CDR3 sequence reads: CASSYDRTYNSPLHF. CDR3 coding DNA: TGTGCCAGCAGTTACGACAGAACCTATAATTCACCCCTCCACTTT.

This clone was detected a few times. The rearrangement joins TRBV28 to TRBJ1-2; 7 nucleotides match TRBD1. The CDR3 covers 13 residues. CDR1 and CDR2 from the germline V gene are MDHEN and SYDVKM. Trimming took 6 bases from V and 2 from J; bases not matched to a gene: 3. The CDR3 here is CASSGGQNYGYTF. CDR3 bases: TGTGCCAGCAGCGGGGGACAGAACTATGGCTACACCTTC.

The rearrangement joins TRBV19 to TRBJ1-5; a possible D gene is TRBD1 (6 bases). Germline V lookup: CDR1 LNHDA, CDR2 SQIVND (reference sequence). V dropped 6 bases and J dropped 0 bases, with 12 bases sitting between them. This CDR3 contains 15 residues. CDR3 amino acids: CASSGTPYSNQPQHF. For the CDR3, the DNA is TGTGCCAGTAGCGGGACACCCTATAGCAATCAGCCCCAGCATTTT.

This clone was recorded only once. The rearrangement links TRBV16 to TRBJ2-7; 10 positions agree with TRBD2. V was pared by 4 bases and J by 4 bases, with 4 bases of the junction left unmatched. The CDR3 runs to 14 residues. The germline V gene has CDR1 KGHSY and CDR2 FQNENV. As DNA, the CDR3 is TGTGCCAGCAGCCCAAGACTAGCGGGTTACGAGCAGTACTTC. Amino acid sequence: CASSPRLAGYEQYF.

The V and J genes are TRBV15 and TRBJ1-1, with D maybe TRBD1 (6 bases). Germline V CDR1 and CDR2: LNHNV, YYDKDF (reference sequence). Deletions cut 4 bases from V and 0 bases from J, with 15 bases between. The CDR3 loop spans 16 amino acids. CDR3 nucleotides: TGTGCCACCAGCAAAGGTGCAGGGGCGATGAACACTGAAGCTTTCTTT. Protein product: CATSKGAGAMNTEAFF.

J is TRBJ1-2 and V is TRBV7-9, with 11 bases lining up with TRBD1. This CDR3 is 17 amino acids long. V shed 5 bases and J 7 bases; nucleotides not matched to a gene: 15. Germline lookup yields CDR1 SEHNR and CDR2 FQNEAQ (reference sequence). CDR3 in amino acids: CASSPPFGQGATSGYTF. In DNA, the CDR3 is TGTGCCAGCAGCCCTCCCTTCGGACAGGGGGCTACGAGTGGCTACACCTTC.

The chain recombines TRBV28 with TRBJ1-6; D gene uncertain. CDR3 size: 16 residues. Germline lookup yields CDR1 MDHEN and CDR2 SYDVKM. V lost 2 bases, J lost 0 bases, and 8 bases lay in between. CDR3 DNA sequence: TGTGCCAGCAGTTTACAAGGGAGCTCCTATAATTCACCCCTCCACTTT. This gives the protein CASSLQGSSYNSPLHF.

The rearrangement uses TRBV19 and TRBJ1-1; D might be TRBD1 (5 bases). The length of the CDR3 is 14 residues. The germline CDR1 and CDR2 sequences are LNHDA and SQIVND (reference sequence). V was cut by 5 bases and J by 0 bases, with 10 bases left in between. The CDR3 DNA sequence: TGTGCCAGTAGTGGGGAGGACATGAACACTGAAGCTTTCTTT. Its protein is CASSGEDMNTEAFF.

This sequence joins TRBV19 and TRBJ1-1, with a weak D call TRBD1 (5 bases). Trimming shortened V by 3 bases and J by 3 bases, and 17 bases separated the two germline ends. Germline V gene data show CDR1 as LNHDA and CDR2 as SQIVND (reference sequence). The CDR3 spans 16 residues. Here the CDR3 reads CASSIGWGVTDTEAFF. The CDR3 DNA follows: TGTGCCAGTAGTATTGGATGGGGGGTAACCGACACTGAAGCTTTCTTT.

The chain employs TRBV9 and TRBJ2-1; D is perhaps TRBD1 (5 bases). V was trimmed by 0 bases and J by 7 bases, leaving 8 bases between them. Per the germline V gene, CDR1 is SGDLS and CDR2 is YYNGEE. The CDR3 covers 13 residues. The CDR3 bases are TGTGCCAGCAGCGTAGGCAGGGAAAATGAGCAGTTCTTC. This translates into CASSVGRENEQFF.

V usage is TRBV5-1 and J usage is TRBJ2-7, with 9 bases matching TRBD1. The CDR3 has 17 residues. Germline V gene data show CDR1 as SGHRS and CDR2 as YFSETQ. V was pared by 7 bases and J by 4 bases, with 18 bases of the junction left unmatched. As DNA, the CDR3 is TGCGCCAGCCCCGGGACAGGGAGTTCCGGGGTGGCTTACGAGCAGTACTTC. The encoded protein is CASPGTGSSGVAYEQYF. The full variable domain, rest sourced from reference TRBV5-1 and TRBJ2-7, is KAGVTQTPRYLIKTRGQQVTLSCSPISGHRSVSWYQQTPGQGLQFLFEYFSETQRNKGNFPGRFSGRQFSNSRSEMNVSTLELGDSALYLCASPGTGSSGVAYEQYFGPGTRLTVT.

This clone was seen more than once but under ten times. The V and J genes are TRBV28 and TRBJ2-7, with D perhaps TRBD1 (5 bases). V shed 5 bases and J shed 0 bases, with 11 bases lying between them. In germline, CDR1 is MDHEN, CDR2 SYDVKM. The CDR3 covers 14 residues. DNA of the CDR3: TGTGCCAGCAGTGTGCAGGGTGACTCCTACGAGCAGTACTTC. It codes for CASSVQGDSYEQYF.

The chain couples TRBV7-9 to TRBJ2-7; tentatively, D is TRBD1 (5 bases). CDR3 length: 14 amino acids. CDR1 is SEHNR, CDR2 FQNEAQ, per germline (reference sequence). Trimming took 5 bases from V and 1 from J, leaving 12 bases between them. CDR3 bases: TGTGCCAGCAGCCCTACAGACAGTTCCTACGAGCAGTACTTC. It yields the protein CASSPTDSSYEQYF. Complete variable domain (other parts from reference TRBV7-9 and TRBJ2-7): DTGVSQNPRHKITKRGQNVTFRCDPISEHNRLYWYRQTLGQGPEFLTYFQNEAQLEKSRLLSDRFSAERPKGSFSTLEIQRTEQGDSAMYLCASSPTDSSYEQYFGPGTRLTVT.

The rearrangement joins TRBV6-6 to TRBJ2-7; possible D gene TRBD2, 6 bases. The CDR3 is 13 residues long. V was shortened by 6 bases and J by 2 bases, with 11 bases between the two germline ends. CDR1 and CDR2 (germline): MNHNY, SVGAGI (reference sequence). This CDR3 is CASRRGEAYEQYF. In DNA form, the CDR3 reads TGTGCCAGCAGACGAGGGGAGGCCTACGAGCAGTACTTC.

The genes are TRBV29-1 and TRBJ1-6, with D maybe TRBD1 (5 bases). The V end lost 6 bases, the J end lost 0 bases, and 9 bases lay between the germline ends. This CDR3 region has 14 residues. Per germline, CDR1 SQVTM and CDR2 ANQGSEA. The CDR3 bases are TGCAGCGTCCGACAGAGCTCCTATAATTCACCCCTCCACTTT. The encoded protein is CSVRQSSYNSPLHF.

The V and J genes are TRBV25-1 and TRBJ2-5, with D possibly TRBD2 on 6 matching bases. V lost 7 bases, J lost 5 bases, and 23 bases lay in between. Germline CDR1 and CDR2: MGHDK and SYGVNS. CDR3 length equals 16 residues. CDR3 DNA: TGTGCCAGCAACACAATGGGGCGGGGTTCGGGTGAGACCCAGTACTTC. Translated, it gives CASNTMGRGSGETQYF.

This chain connects TRBV5-1 to TRBJ2-7; 7 positions match TRBD2. This CDR3 comprises 16 residues. Germline V gene data show CDR1 as SGHRS and CDR2 as YFSETQ. Trimming at V came to 2 bases and at J to 4 bases, leaving 12 bases not matched to a gene. The CDR3 DNA reads TGCGCCAGCAGCTTCATGGGAGGGTTTGAGGGGTACGAGCAGTACTTC. Translating it yields CASSFMGGFEGYEQYF.

The CDR3 sequence is CAIIGRGGSYEQYF. The DNA of the CDR3 is TGTGCCATTATCGGCCGGGGGGGCTCCTACGAGCAGTACTTC. V is TRBV28 and J is TRBJ2-7; 8 nucleotides agree with TRBD2. Per the germline V gene, CDR1 is MDHEN and CDR2 is SYDVKM. The CDR3 runs to 14 residues. Trimming cost V 10 bases and J 0 bases; bases outside gene matches: 8.